The text below deals with one TCR beta chain. Its antigen is undetermined. The sample belongs to a study of T cell responses to AZD1222 COVID-19 vaccine. Generated by immunoSEQ multiplex PCR, the TCRdb table keeps only in-frame clones and is missing some. The sample contains 110,000 or so clones, around 90% of which appear only once. Study-wide findings and caveats: Spike was spanned by vaccine-associated CD4 TCRs, which were dominant at 160-218 and 743-854.

The CDR3 extends over 14 amino acids. Germline V gene lookup returns CDR1 SGDLS and CDR2 YYNGEE. V lost 1 base, J lost 5 bases, and 6 bases stayed unmatched. The sequence was obtained from an adult in good health. The rearrangement links TRBV9 to TRBJ2-7; 7 positions match TRBD1. Material: peripheral blood, obtained on day 0 of MenACWY control vaccination. This chain's CDR3 is CASSVRQGDHEQYF. The CDR3 DNA reads as TGTGCCAGCAGCGTACGCCAGGGGGATCACGAGCAGTACTTC.